Listed below are T cell receptor beta chains from one sample, sequenced in a study of pediatric ulcerative colitis. Data came from immunoSEQ multiplex PCR; TCRdb stores just in-frame clones and leaves some out. Here the sample spans about 60,000 clones, 75% to 90% being singletons. The sequencing sample was made of blood. The receptor source for this set is a boy aged 10-17 years who was a control in a study of pediatric ulcerative colitis. The CDR3 runs from the conserved cysteine through the conserved F or W. D genes are given only for firm matches. Where a row states a size, it is once, few, many or the class of an expanded clone; other rows omit it.

j_call clone_size v_call d_call cdr3_length cdr3_aa cdr3_nt
TRBJ2-2 - TRBV19 TRBD1 17 CASSIDPGQEYTGELFF TGTGCCAGTAGTATAGATCCCGGACAGGAGTACACCGGGGAGCTGTTTTTT
TRBJ2-4 - TRBV28 - 13 CASNTGTKNIQYF TGTGCCAGCAACACAGGGACCAAAAACATTCAGTACTTC
TRBJ2-1 - TRBV28 - 16 CASSPIDLLGHNEQFF TGTGCCAGCAGTCCCATAGACCTCCTGGGCCACAATGAGCAGTTCTTC
TRBJ2-7 - TRBV6-5 TRBD1 14 CASSNYRGTYEQYF TGTGCCAGCAGTAACTACAGGGGGACCTACGAGCAGTACTTC
TRBJ2-3 - TRBV19 - 12 CASGDHTDTQYF TGTGCCAGTGGAGACCACACAGATACGCAGTATTTT
TRBJ2-4 - TRBV11-2 - 18 CASRSFLEGNRTKNIQYF TGTGCCAGCAGATCCTTCCTTGAGGGGAACAGAACCAAAAACATTCAGTACTTC
TRBJ2-3 - TRBV5-1 - 16 CASSLGGDAITDTQYF TGCGCCAGCAGCTTGGGTGGCGACGCTATCACAGATACGCAGTATTTT
TRBJ2-7 - TRBV19 TRBD1 15 CASTPGQGGLYEQYF TGTGCCAGTACCCCCGGACAGGGGGGGCTCTACGAGCAGTACTTC
TRBJ2-7 - TRBV4-3 - 14 CASSQDRAQYEQYF TGCGCCAGCAGCCAAGATAGGGCACAGTACGAGCAGTACTTC
TRBJ2-7 - TRBV11-2 TRBD1 14 CASSLDRVGNEQYF TGTGCCAGCAGCCTTGACAGGGTTGGTAACGAGCAGTACTTC
TRBJ2-7 - TRBV28 - 14 CASSLRLRSSEQYF TGTGCCAGCAGTTTAAGATTAAGGAGTAGCGAGCAGTACTTC
TRBJ2-4 - TRBV10-1 - 14 CATPRATAKNIQYF TGCGCCACCCCCCGTGCCACGGCCAAAAACATTCAGTACTTC
TRBJ2-6 - TRBV2 - 13 CASRDARANVLTF TGTGCCAGCAGGGACGCTCGGGCCAACGTCCTGACTTTC
TRBJ1-3 few TRBV9 TRBD1 15 CASKGQGISGNTIYF TGTGCCAGCAAGGGACAGGGGATCTCTGGAAACACCATATATTTT
TRBJ2-1 - TRBV4-3 TRBD2 16 CASSQTPSGGANEQFF TGCGCCAGCAGCCAAACACCTAGCGGGGGTGCGAATGAGCAGTTCTTC
TRBJ1-2 once TRBV27 - 13 CASSLNWNYGYTF TGTGCCAGCAGTTTAAACTGGAACTATGGCTACACCTTC
TRBJ2-6 - TRBV18 - 15 CASSPKLSGANVLTF TGTGCCAGCTCACCCAAACTCTCTGGGGCCAACGTCCTGACTTTC
TRBJ1-5 - TRBV28 - 15 CASTDPGRSNQPQHF TGTGCCAGCACCGACCCTGGACGGAGCAATCAGCCCCAGCATTTT